This TCR beta chain was documented in a study of blood T cell repertoires in COVID-19. Study as a whole: Acute-phase and convalescent COVID-19 samples originated in the United States, Italy and Spain.

This CDR3 contains 16 residues. Only in-frame clones appear in the TCRdb table, and some are missing; sequencing was by immunoSEQ multiplex PCR. This sample has roughly 300,000 clones; about 90% occur once, and the top ten carry roughly 5%. This receptor was obtained from a woman aged 25 to 39 who had recovered from COVID-19. The J gene is TRBJ1-5, the V gene TRBV21-1; the table's TRBD1 call for D was not verified on the DNA. TRBV21-1 is marked as a pseudogene. The specimen was PBMCs or T cells enriched from blood (not recorded which). CDR3 protein: CASSKREEGRGQPQHF. Written as DNA, the CDR3 is TGTGCCAGCAGCAAAAGGGAAGAGGGAAGGGGGCAGCCCCAGCATTTT.